A single sample gave rise to the 4 T cell receptor beta chains below, sequenced in a study of shared clonotypes between healthy human individuals. Data came from immunoSEQ multiplex PCR; TCRdb stores just in-frame clones and leaves some out. The table shows 2 million to 3 million clones, with roughly 92% occurring only once. The material sequenced was naive CD4+ T cells sorted from blood. The subset denotes: CD45RA+ positively selected. The receptors here all came from a man between 18 and 29 years old in good health.

The chain carries TRBV7-2 and TRBJ2-1; weak D call: TRBD1 (6 bases). Germline-derived CDR1 and CDR2 are SGHTA and FQGNSA. The CDR3 totals 15 residues. V gave up 5 bases and J gave up 4 bases, with 15 bases separating them. The CDR3 DNA reads as TGTGCCAGCAGCCCCCCCAGGGGCGGGTACAATGAGCAGTTCTTC. This encodes CASSPPRGGYNEQFF.

Of note for this clone: Other DNA sequences from this sample encode an identical CDR3 as well. The V and J genes are TRBV10-3 and TRBJ2-3; 10 bases agree with TRBD2. Germline V gene sequence: CDR1 ENHRY, CDR2 SYGVKD. CDR3 length: 15 residues. V shed 4 bases and J 1 base; nucleotides not matched to a gene: 2. CDR3 residues: CAISGGTSGTDTQYF. CDR3 sequence (DNA): TGTGCCATCAGTGGTGGGACTAGCGGCACAGATACGCAGTATTTT.

This clone appeared once. This sequence joins TRBV10-1 and TRBJ2-1; 9 bases are shared with TRBD2. This CDR3 has 14 amino acids. The germline gives CDR1 WNHNN, CDR2 SYGVQD (reference sequence). The trim removed 8 bases at V and 9 bases at J, leaving 11 bases unmatched. This CDR3 reads CASALVAGEGEQFF. CDR3 in DNA: TGCGCCAGCGCCCTCGTAGCGGGAGAGGGTGAGCAGTTCTTC.

This chain links TRBV30 with TRBJ2-2; D perhaps matches TRBD1 (6 bases). Germline loops: CDR1 GTSNPN, CDR2 SVGIG (reference sequence). CDR3 length: 14 amino acids. Trimming shortened V by 4 bases and J by 1 base, and 10 bases separated the two germline ends. The CDR3 coding sequence is TGTGCCTGGAAGCGACAGGAGAACACCGGGGAGCTGTTTTTT. Its protein is CAWKRQENTGELFF.